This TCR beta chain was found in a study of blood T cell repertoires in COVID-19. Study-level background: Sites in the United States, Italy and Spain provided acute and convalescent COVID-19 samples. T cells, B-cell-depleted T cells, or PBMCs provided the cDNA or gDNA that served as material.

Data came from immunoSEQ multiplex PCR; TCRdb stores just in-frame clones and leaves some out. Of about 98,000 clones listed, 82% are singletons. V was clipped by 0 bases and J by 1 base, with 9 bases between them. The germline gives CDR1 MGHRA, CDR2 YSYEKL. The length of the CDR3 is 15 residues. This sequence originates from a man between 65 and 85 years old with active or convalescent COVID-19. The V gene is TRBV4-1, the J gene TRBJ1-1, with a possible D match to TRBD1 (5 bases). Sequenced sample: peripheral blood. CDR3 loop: CASSQDTGGNTEAFF. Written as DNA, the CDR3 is TGCGCCAGCAGCCAAGATACGGGGGGGAACACTGAAGCTTTCTTT.